Here is one T cell receptor beta chain with its context. The data originate from a study of T cell changes during pregnancy in multiple sclerosis. Germline CDR1 and CDR2: MNHEY and SMNVEV (reference sequence). This CDR3 spans 14 amino acids. With 3 bases removed from V and 2 bases from J, the gap between germline ends came to 10 bases. The data were produced by immunoSEQ multiplex PCR, yet TCRdb's version contains in-frame clones alone and is incomplete. The sample comprises around 30,000 clones, around nine tenths of which are singletons, and around 3.3% rests with the top ten. Specimen: CD8+ T cells from peripheral blood mononuclear cells, collected in the third trimester of pregnancy. The chain has TRBV27 and TRBJ1-2, with D possibly being TRBD1 (6 bases). This receptor was obtained from a female donor with multiple sclerosis, enrolled in a pregnancy study. The CDR3 loop is CASSFGRGNYGYTF. CDR3 DNA sequence: TGTGCCAGCAGTTTTGGCAGGGGCAACTATGGCTACACCTTC.